A selection of T cell receptor beta chains follows, all from one sample in a study of post-analysis software for immune sequencing data. TCRdb processed the PCR reads anew with MiXCR; each CDR3 protein has one entry. The table records hundreds of thousands of distinct CDR3 sequences, roughly 29% of them present only once. The specimen sequenced was blood. The receptors were sampled from a girl under 18 with multiple sclerosis. The CDR3 runs from the conserved cysteine through the conserved F or W. Each record gives: J gene, D gene, V gene, clone size, CDR3 DNA, CDR3 protein. D genes are given only for firm matches. Rows give clone size only sometimes, using once, few, many, or a class for an expanded clone.

j_gene: TRBJ2-1; d_gene: .; v_gene: TRBV6-5; abundance: many; CDR3nt: TGTGCCAGCAGACCAGACGGAAGCGTCGAGCAGTTCTTC; CDR3aa: CASRPDGSVEQFF
j_gene: TRBJ1-5; d_gene: TRBD1; v_gene: TRBV29-1; abundance: .; CDR3nt: TGCAGCGCCGGGGGGGGACAGGGCAATCAGCCCCAGCATTTT; CDR3aa: CSAGGGQGNQPQHF
j_gene: TRBJ1-4; d_gene: .; v_gene: TRBV4-1; abundance: .; CDR3nt: TGCGCCAGCAGCCAGTTCCCCGTAGGGTCTTCTAATGAAAAACTGTTTTTT; CDR3aa: CASSQFPVGSSNEKLFF
j_gene: TRBJ1-5; d_gene: .; v_gene: TRBV6-2/TRBV6-3; abundance: few; CDR3nt: TGTGCCAGCAGTCCGCCGTATTATAGCAATCAGCCCCAGCATTTT; CDR3aa: CASSPPYYSNQPQHF
j_gene: TRBJ2-5; d_gene: TRBD2; v_gene: TRBV7-2; abundance: .; CDR3nt: TGTGCCAGCAGCTTAAGAGGCGGGCGGGGGGGTCGGGAGACCCAGTACTTC; CDR3aa: CASSLRGGRGGRETQYF
j_gene: TRBJ2-7; d_gene: .; v_gene: TRBV4-3; abundance: .; CDR3nt: TGCGCCAGCAGCCAAGATCGGCCATCCTACGAGCAGTACTTC; CDR3aa: CASSQDRPSYEQYF
j_gene: TRBJ2-7; d_gene: .; v_gene: TRBV10-3; abundance: few; CDR3nt: TGTGCCATCAGTGAGTCTCTAGTCCCCCACGAGCAGTACTTC; CDR3aa: CAISESLVPHEQYF
j_gene: TRBJ1-2; d_gene: .; v_gene: TRBV4-3; abundance: .; CDR3nt: TGCGCCAGCAGCCAAGACTACGGGGCCGCGACGCTGAGCTACACCTTC; CDR3aa: CASSQDYGAATLSYTF
j_gene: TRBJ2-7; d_gene: TRBD1; v_gene: TRBV6-5; abundance: few; CDR3nt: TGTGCCAGCAGGCGGGACAGGGGGCCCTACGAGCAGTACTTC; CDR3aa: CASRRDRGPYEQYF
j_gene: TRBJ2-5; d_gene: .; v_gene: TRBV6-5; abundance: many; CDR3nt: TGTGCCAGCAGTTACTCGACTCGAAAGACCCAGTACTTC; CDR3aa: CASSYSTRKTQYF
j_gene: TRBJ1-5; d_gene: TRBD1; v_gene: TRBV7-8; abundance: .; CDR3nt: TGTGCCAGCACCCTAGAGAGGGGGCCGGGCAATCAGCCCCAGCATTTT; CDR3aa: CASTLERGPGNQPQHF
j_gene: TRBJ1-2; d_gene: .; v_gene: TRBV18; abundance: .; CDR3nt: TGTGCCAGCTCTTTGAACGGGGGGGCCAACTATGGCTACACCTTC; CDR3aa: CASSLNGGANYGYTF
j_gene: TRBJ2-5; d_gene: .; v_gene: TRBV3-1; abundance: .; CDR3nt: TGTGCCAGCAGCCAAGTTATTGGTAGCCAAGAGACCCAGTACTTC; CDR3aa: CASSQVIGSQETQYF
j_gene: TRBJ1-2; d_gene: .; v_gene: TRBV20-1; abundance: .; CDR3nt: TGCAGTGCTAGTTTGCGAATCGGGGGCTACACCTTC; CDR3aa: CSASLRIGGYTF
j_gene: TRBJ2-1; d_gene: .; v_gene: TRBV29-1; abundance: .; CDR3nt: TGCAGCGCGTTAACGGGGGGCTTCGGTGAGCAGTTCTTC; CDR3aa: CSALTGGFGEQFF
j_gene: TRBJ1-2; d_gene: .; v_gene: TRBV20-1; abundance: few; CDR3nt: TGCAGTGCTAGTGGGGGGATAGGCTACACCTTC; CDR3aa: CSASGGIGYTF
j_gene: TRBJ2-3; d_gene: .; v_gene: TRBV7-2; abundance: .; CDR3nt: TGTGCCAGCAGAGTCCAGGGGGGGCTCACAGATACGCAGTATTTT; CDR3aa: CASRVQGGLTDTQYF
j_gene: TRBJ2-3; d_gene: TRBD1; v_gene: TRBV12-3/TRBV12-4; abundance: once; CDR3nt: TGTGCCAGCAGTCGGAGGACAGGGGGAGATACGCAGTATTTT; CDR3aa: CASSRRTGGDTQYF
j_gene: TRBJ2-7; d_gene: .; v_gene: TRBV20-1; abundance: .; CDR3nt: TGCAGTGCTAGGATACTAGGGACGGTTGCCCTCTACGAGCAGTACTTC; CDR3aa: CSARILGTVALYEQYF
j_gene: TRBJ1-1; d_gene: TRBD1; v_gene: TRBV20-1; abundance: .; CDR3nt: TGCAGTGCTAGTGTCCAGGGGGCGATTGCTGAAGCTTTCTTT; CDR3aa: CSASVQGAIAEAFF
j_gene: TRBJ2-1; d_gene: .; v_gene: TRBV20-1; abundance: .; CDR3nt: TGCAGTGCTAGCTCTGACTTAGGCAATGAGCAGTTCTTC; CDR3aa: CSASSDLGNEQFF
j_gene: TRBJ2-7; d_gene: .; v_gene: TRBV5-1; abundance: .; CDR3nt: TGCGCCAGCAGCGGCGGGGCGAGCTCCTACAATGAGCAGTACTTC; CDR3aa: CASSGGASSYNEQYF
j_gene: TRBJ1-4; d_gene: .; v_gene: TRBV2; abundance: once; CDR3nt: TGTGCCCACAGGGATATTACTAATGAAAAACTGTTTTTT; CDR3aa: CAHRDITNEKLFF
j_gene: TRBJ2-1; d_gene: .; v_gene: TRBV4-3; abundance: .; CDR3nt: TGCGCCAGCAGTCCTCTAGTGTTCTTC; CDR3aa: CASSPLVFF
j_gene: TRBJ2-3; d_gene: .; v_gene: TRBV29-1; abundance: .; CDR3nt: TGCAGCGTTGTGGGCCTTGGTGCGATCACAGATACGCAGTATTTT; CDR3aa: CSVVGLGAITDTQYF